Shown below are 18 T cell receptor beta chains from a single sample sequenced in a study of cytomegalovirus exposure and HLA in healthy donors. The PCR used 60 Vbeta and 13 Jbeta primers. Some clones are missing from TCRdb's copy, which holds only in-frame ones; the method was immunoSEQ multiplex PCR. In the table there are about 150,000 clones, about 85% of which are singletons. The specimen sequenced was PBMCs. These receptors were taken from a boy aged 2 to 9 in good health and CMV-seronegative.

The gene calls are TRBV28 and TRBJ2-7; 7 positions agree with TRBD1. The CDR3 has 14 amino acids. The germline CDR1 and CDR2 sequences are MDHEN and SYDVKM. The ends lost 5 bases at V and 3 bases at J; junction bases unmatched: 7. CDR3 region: CASSPRTGFYEQYF. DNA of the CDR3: TGTGCCAGCAGTCCAAGGACAGGTTTCTACGAGCAGTACTTC.

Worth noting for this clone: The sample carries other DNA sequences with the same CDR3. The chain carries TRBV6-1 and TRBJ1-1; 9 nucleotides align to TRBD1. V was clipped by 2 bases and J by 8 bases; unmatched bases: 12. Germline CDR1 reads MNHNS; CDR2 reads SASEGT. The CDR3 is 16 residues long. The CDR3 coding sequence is TGTGCCAGCAGTGAAAGGGACAGGGAAAGAGGGCCCGAAGCTTTCTTT. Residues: CASSERDRERGPEAFF.

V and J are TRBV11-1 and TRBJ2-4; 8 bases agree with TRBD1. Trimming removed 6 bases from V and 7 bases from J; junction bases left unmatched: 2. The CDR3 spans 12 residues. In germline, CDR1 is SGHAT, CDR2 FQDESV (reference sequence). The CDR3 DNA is TGTGCCAGCAGTCGACAGGGGAACATTCAGTACTTC. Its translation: CASSRQGNIQYF.

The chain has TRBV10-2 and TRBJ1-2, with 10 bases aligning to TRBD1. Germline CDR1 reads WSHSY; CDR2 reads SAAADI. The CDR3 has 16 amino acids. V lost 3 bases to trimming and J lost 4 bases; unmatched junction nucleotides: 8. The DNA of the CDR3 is TGCGCCAGCAGTGATAGGACGGGACAGGGGACCTATGGCTACACCTTC. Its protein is CASSDRTGQGTYGYTF.

The CDR3 region has the DNA TGTGCCAGTAGTAGTGCGGGAGCGGCCTACGAGCAGTACTTC. Amino acids: CASSSAGAAYEQYF. This chain connects TRBV19 to TRBJ2-5; 7 nucleotides match TRBD2. Judging by the DNA end, TRBJ2-7 fits better; the J call may be wrong. This CDR3 is built from 14 residues. The germline gives CDR1 LNHDA, CDR2 SQIVND (reference sequence).

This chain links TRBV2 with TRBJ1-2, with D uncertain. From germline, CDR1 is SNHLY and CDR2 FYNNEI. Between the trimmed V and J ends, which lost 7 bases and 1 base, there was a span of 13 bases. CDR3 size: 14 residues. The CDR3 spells CASKRSLLNYGYTF. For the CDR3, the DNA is TGTGCCAGCAAGCGGTCCCTCCTTAACTATGGCTACACCTTC. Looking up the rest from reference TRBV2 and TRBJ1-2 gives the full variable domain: EPEVTQTPSHQVTQMGQEVILRCVPISNHLYFYWYRQILGQKVEFLVSFYNNEISEKSEIFDDQFSVERPDGSNFTLKIRSTKLEDSAMYFCASKRSLLNYGYTFGSGTRLTVV.

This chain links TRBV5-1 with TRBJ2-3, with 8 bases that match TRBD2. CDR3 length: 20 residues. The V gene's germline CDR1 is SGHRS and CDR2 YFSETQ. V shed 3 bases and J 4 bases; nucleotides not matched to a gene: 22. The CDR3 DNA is TGCGCCAGCAGCTCCCAGGGGCTAGCGGGCCAATCTTTACTCGCAGATACGCAGTATTTT. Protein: CASSSQGLAGQSLLADTQYF.

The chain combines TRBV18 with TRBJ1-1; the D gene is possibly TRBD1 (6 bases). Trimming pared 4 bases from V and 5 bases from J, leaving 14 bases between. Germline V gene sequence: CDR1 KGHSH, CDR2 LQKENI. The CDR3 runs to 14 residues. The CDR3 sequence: CASSQQGSSTEAFF. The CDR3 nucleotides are TGTGCCAGCTCACAACAGGGTAGCTCGACTGAAGCTTTCTTT.

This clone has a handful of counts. The CDR3 sequence is CASSFGDTFSNYGYTF. DNA for the CDR3: TGTGCCAGCAGCTTCGGTGACACATTTTCAAACTATGGCTACACCTTC. The chain carries TRBV7-9 and TRBJ1-2; D gene uncertain. V was trimmed by 3 bases and J by 2 bases, leaving 16 bases between them. Looked up from germline, CDR1 is SEHNR and CDR2 is FQNEAQ (reference sequence). This CDR3 contains 16 residues.

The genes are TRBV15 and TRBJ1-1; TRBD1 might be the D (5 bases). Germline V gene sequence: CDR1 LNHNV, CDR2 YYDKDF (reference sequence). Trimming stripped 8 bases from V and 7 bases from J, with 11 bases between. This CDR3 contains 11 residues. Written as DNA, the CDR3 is TGTGCCACCGAACAAACAGGTGAAGCTTTCTTT. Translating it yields CATEQTGEAFF.

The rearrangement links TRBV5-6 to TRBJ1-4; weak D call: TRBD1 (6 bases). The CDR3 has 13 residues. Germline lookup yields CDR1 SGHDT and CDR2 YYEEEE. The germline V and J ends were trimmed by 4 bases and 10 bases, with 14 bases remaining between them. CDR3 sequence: CASSTRRGGKLFF. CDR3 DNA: TGTGCCAGCAGCACCCGGAGAGGGGGAAAACTGTTTTTT.

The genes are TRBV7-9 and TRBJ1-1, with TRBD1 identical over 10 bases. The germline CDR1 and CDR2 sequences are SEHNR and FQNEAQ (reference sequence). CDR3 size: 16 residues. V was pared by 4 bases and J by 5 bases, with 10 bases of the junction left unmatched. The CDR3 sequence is CASSSKGQGYTTEAFF. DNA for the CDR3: TGTGCCAGCAGCTCGAAGGGACAGGGGTATACGACTGAAGCTTTCTTT.

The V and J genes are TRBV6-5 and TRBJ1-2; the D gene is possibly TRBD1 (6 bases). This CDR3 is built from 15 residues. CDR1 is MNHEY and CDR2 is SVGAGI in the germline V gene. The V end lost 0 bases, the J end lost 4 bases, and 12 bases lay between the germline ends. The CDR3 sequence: CASSYSDRGSYGYTF. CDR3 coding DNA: TGTGCCAGCAGTTACTCGGACAGAGGAAGCTATGGCTACACCTTC.

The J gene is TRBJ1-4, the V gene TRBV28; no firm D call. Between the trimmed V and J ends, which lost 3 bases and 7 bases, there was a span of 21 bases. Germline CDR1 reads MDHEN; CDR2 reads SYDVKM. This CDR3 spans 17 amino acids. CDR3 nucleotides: TGTGCCAGCAGTTTCTCGCCGGGAGGTTTTATAGGTGAAAAACTGTTTTTT. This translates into CASSFSPGGFIGEKLFF.

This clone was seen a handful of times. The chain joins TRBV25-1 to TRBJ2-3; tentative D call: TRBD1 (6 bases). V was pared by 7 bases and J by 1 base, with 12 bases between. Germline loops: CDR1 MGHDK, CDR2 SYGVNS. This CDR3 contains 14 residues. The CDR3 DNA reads TGTGCCAGCACTACATCAGGGGGCACAGATACGCAGTATTTT. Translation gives CASTTSGGTDTQYF.

The CDR3 DNA reads TGTGCCATCAGTGACCCCGGGACTAGCGGAGGCTACGAGCAGTACTTC. Encoded protein: CAISDPGTSGGYEQYF. V and J are TRBV10-3 and TRBJ2-5, with TRBD2 matching 11 bases. The J call may be faulty, since TRBJ2-7 better matches the DNA end. The CDR3 contains 16 residues. Germline V lookup: CDR1 ENHRY, CDR2 SYGVKD.

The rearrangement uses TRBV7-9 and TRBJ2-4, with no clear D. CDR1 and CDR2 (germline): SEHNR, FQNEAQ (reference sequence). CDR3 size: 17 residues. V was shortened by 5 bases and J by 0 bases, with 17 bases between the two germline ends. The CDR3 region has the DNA TGTGCCAGCAGCACTTCAGGCCAGCCTCTAGCCAAAAACATTCAGTACTTC. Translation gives CASSTSGQPLAKNIQYF.

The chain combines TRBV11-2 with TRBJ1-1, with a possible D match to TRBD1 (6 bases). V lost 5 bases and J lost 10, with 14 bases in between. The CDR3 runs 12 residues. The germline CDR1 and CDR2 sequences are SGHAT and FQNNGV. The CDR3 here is CASSQDRRGAFF. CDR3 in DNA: TGTGCCAGCAGCCAGGACAGACGAGGAGCTTTCTTT.